Shown below are 31 T cell receptor beta chains from a single sample sequenced in a study of cytomegalovirus exposure and HLA in healthy donors. PCR primers comprised 60 Vbeta and 13 Jbeta primers. TCRdb's copy holds only in-frame clones and misses some; the assay was immunoSEQ multiplex PCR. This repertoire shows under 200,000 clones, 81% found once; its top ten account for 3.8%. Sequenced sample: PBMCs. The receptors were sampled from a man over 45 in good health and CMV-seronegative.

J is TRBJ1-1 and V is TRBV18, with 7 bases matching TRBD1. V dropped 3 bases and J dropped 3; count of bases not matched to a gene: 4. CDR1 KGHSH and CDR2 LQKENI come from the germline V gene. The CDR3 covers 14 residues. CDR3 sequence: CASSPGQEYTEAFF. CDR3 DNA: TGTGCCAGCTCACCTGGACAGGAGTACACTGAAGCTTTCTTT.

The sample holds a few counts of this clone. V gene TRBV18 combines with J gene TRBJ1-5; D possibly corresponds to TRBD1 (6 bases). Germline V CDR1 and CDR2: KGHSH, LQKENI. This CDR3 region has 16 residues. The V end lost 0 bases, the J end lost 6 bases, and 15 bases lay between the germline ends. CDR3 residues: CASSPPEAGGRQPQHF. CDR3 nucleotides: TGTGCCAGCTCACCACCGGAGGCTGGGGGCCGTCAGCCCCAGCATTTT. The variable domain in full, with the rest retrieved from reference TRBV18 and TRBJ1-5, is NAGVMQNPRHLVRRRGQEARLRCSPMKGHSHVYWYRQLPEEGLKFMVYLQKENIIDESGMPKERFSAEFPKEGPSILRIQQVVRGDSAAYFCASSPPEAGGRQPQHFGDGTRLSIL.

The V call is TRBV7-9, the J call TRBJ2-5, with TRBD2 matching 8 bases. V shed 0 bases and J 5 bases; nucleotides not matched to a gene: 8. The CDR3 has 16 amino acids. Per the germline V gene, CDR1 is SEHNR and CDR2 is FQNEAQ (reference sequence). The CDR3 sequence: CASSLARGGPSETQYF. CDR3 sequence (DNA): TGTGCCAGCAGCTTAGCCCGGGGGGGCCCGTCCGAGACCCAGTACTTC. The whole variable domain, remainder taken from reference TRBV7-9 and TRBJ2-5, is DTGVSQNPRHKITKRGQNVTFRCDPISEHNRLYWYRQTLGQGPEFLTYFQNEAQLEKSRLLSDRFSAERPKGSFSTLEIQRTEQGDSAMYLCASSLARGGPSETQYFGPGTRLLVL.

This chain joins TRBV7-2 and TRBJ1-3; no clear D. The CDR3 runs to 17 residues. The ends were cut back, 3 bases at V and 0 bases at J, with 15 bases in the middle. The germline CDR1 and CDR2 sequences are SGHTA and FQGNSA. In DNA form, the CDR3 reads TGTGCCAGCAGCTTGACCGTGACACACTTCTCTGGAAACACCATATATTTT. It encodes CASSLTVTHFSGNTIYF.

The chain recombines TRBV11-3 with TRBJ1-2, with 8 bases fitting TRBD1. The germline V gene encodes CDR1 SGHNT and CDR2 YENEEA. Trimming cost V 1 base and J 0 bases; bases outside gene matches: 7. CDR3 length equals 17 residues. The CDR3: CASSLGGQGAPNYGYTF. In DNA, the CDR3 is TGTGCCAGCAGCTTAGGAGGGCAGGGGGCACCTAACTATGGCTACACCTTC. Combining the CDR3 with reference TRBV11-3 and TRBJ1-2 gives the whole variable domain EAGVVQSPRYKIIEKKQPVAFWCNPISGHNTLYWYLQNLGQGPELLIRYENEEAVDDSQLPKDRFSAERLKGVDSTLKIQPAELGDSAVYLCASSLGGQGAPNYGYTFGSGTRLTVV.

This clone was counted between two and nine times. This sequence joins TRBV7-2 and TRBJ2-7; D is unresolved. This CDR3 comprises 15 residues. Germline CDR1 is SGHTA and CDR2 is FQGNSA. V was shortened by 1 base and J by 2 bases, with 12 bases between the two germline ends. The CDR3 DNA follows: TGTGCCAGCAGCTTAGGAGCGCGATTACCCTACGAGCAGTACTTC. Translating it yields CASSLGARLPYEQYF.

Turning to this clone: This sample includes further DNA sequences coding for the same CDR3. V gene TRBV5-1 combines with J gene TRBJ2-7; the D gene is possibly TRBD1 (5 bases). CDR1 is SGHRS, CDR2 YFSETQ, per germline. V was trimmed by 0 bases and J by 6 bases, leaving 10 bases between them. The CDR3 runs to 13 residues. For the CDR3, the DNA is TGCGCCAGCAGCTTGGAGAGGACACTCGAGCAGTACTTC. Translating gives CASSLERTLEQYF.

The chain combines TRBV5-6 with TRBJ2-7; a weak D match, TRBD2 (6 bases). CDR1 and CDR2 from the germline V gene are SGHDT and YYEEEE. V gave up 4 bases and J gave up 2 bases, with 10 bases separating them. The CDR3 is made up of 13 amino acids. This chain's CDR3 is CASSGRGTYEQYF. The CDR3 DNA sequence: TGTGCCAGCAGCGGGCGGGGCACCTACGAGCAGTACTTC.

This sequence joins TRBV19 and TRBJ2-2; 8 nucleotides align to TRBD2. V lost 5 bases, J lost 3 bases, and 8 bases stayed unmatched. CDR3 length: 16 residues. Germline V CDR1 and CDR2: LNHDA, SQIVND (reference sequence). The CDR3 sequence is CASSRHSGVYTGELFF. The CDR3 DNA reads as TGTGCCAGTAGTCGGCATAGCGGGGTGTACACCGGGGAGCTGTTTTTT.

The V call is TRBV7-3, the J call TRBJ1-1; D gene uncertain. The CDR3 is 15 residues long. Trimming pared 1 base from V and 3 bases from J, leaving 12 bases between. CDR1 and CDR2 from the germline V gene are SGHTA and FQGTGA. The CDR3 nucleotides read TGTGCCAGCAGCTTAAATCCGCGCGTGGACACTGAAGCTTTCTTT. Amino acid sequence: CASSLNPRVDTEAFF.

The J gene is TRBJ1-6, the V gene TRBV7-2; tentative D call: TRBD1 (5 bases). Between the trimmed V and J ends, which lost 3 bases and 7 bases, there was a span of 7 bases. In germline, CDR1 is SGHTA, CDR2 FQGNSA. The CDR3 has 13 residues. This chain's CDR3 is CASSFQGNSPLHF. The CDR3 nucleotides are TGTGCCAGCAGCTTTCAGGGCAATTCACCCCTCCACTTT.

The rearrangement joins TRBV10-3 to TRBJ2-7; 7 positions agree with TRBD2. The CDR3 has 13 amino acids. The trim removed 11 bases at V and 2 bases at J, leaving 9 bases unmatched. CDR1 is ENHRY, CDR2 SYGVKD, per germline. The CDR3 sequence: CAAGGTDPYEQYF. In nucleotides, the CDR3 is TGTGCCGCCGGGGGGACGGACCCCTACGAGCAGTACTTC.

The CDR3 DNA reads TGTGCCAGCAGCTCCCTCACAGGGGAAACCTACAATGAGCAGTTCTTC. Protein product: CASSSLTGETYNEQFF. The rearrangement links TRBV7-9 to TRBJ2-1; 7 nucleotides align to TRBD1. CDR1 is SEHNR and CDR2 is FQNEAQ in the germline V gene (reference sequence). The CDR3 sequence is 16 residues long. With 4 bases clipped from V and 2 bases from J, the junction kept 8 bases outside the gene matches. Using reference TRBV7-9 and TRBJ2-1 for the parts outside the CDR3, the full variable domain is DTGVSQNPRHKITKRGQNVTFRCDPISEHNRLYWYRQTLGQGPEFLTYFQNEAQLEKSRLLSDRFSAERPKGSFSTLEIQRTEQGDSAMYLCASSSLTGETYNEQFFGPGTRLTVL.

V and J are TRBV11-2 and TRBJ2-2; the D is unclear. Germline V lookup: CDR1 SGHAT, CDR2 FQNNGV. This CDR3 spans 13 amino acids. V lost 3 bases and J lost 2, with 4 bases in between. This CDR3 reads CASSFTNTGELFF. CDR3 bases: TGTGCCAGCAGCTTCACAAACACCGGGGAGCTGTTTTTT.

V usage is TRBV19 and J usage is TRBJ1-2; 8 positions match TRBD1. The CDR3 is 12 residues long. Unmatched junction bases numbered 4, after V lost 9 bases and J lost 4 bases. Germline V gene data show CDR1 as LNHDA and CDR2 as SQIVND (reference sequence). CDR3: CASRGQGYGYTF. DNA for the CDR3: TGTGCCAGCAGGGGGCAGGGCTATGGCTACACCTTC.

V usage is TRBV27 and J usage is TRBJ1-1, with D possibly being TRBD1 (5 bases). The CDR3 contains 12 residues. CDR1 and CDR2 from the germline V gene are MNHEY and SMNVEV (reference sequence). V was clipped by 1 base and J by 7 bases, with 7 bases between them. Written as DNA, the CDR3 is TGTGCCAGCAGTTTATGGGGGGGTGAAGCTTTCTTT. It codes for CASSLWGGEAFF.

The chain carries TRBV27 and TRBJ1-2; D unclear. Trimming removed 5 bases at V and 2 bases at J, with 12 bases between. The germline V gene encodes CDR1 MNHEY and CDR2 SMNVEV (reference sequence). The CDR3 covers 14 residues. CDR3 DNA sequence: TGTGCCAGCAGTCGAGAGGGCAAGAACTATGGCTACACCTTC. As protein: CASSREGKNYGYTF.

V usage is TRBV5-4 and J usage is TRBJ1-2; 7 bases are a match to TRBD1. The germline V gene has CDR1 SGHNT and CDR2 YYREEE (reference sequence). V trimming: 3 bases; J trimming: 4 bases; junction bases outside the gene matches: 0. This CDR3 has 12 residues. The CDR3 loop is CASSWTGYGYTF. Written as DNA, the CDR3 is TGTGCCAGCAGCTGGACAGGCTATGGCTACACCTTC.

V gene TRBV11-3 combines with J gene TRBJ2-3, with D perhaps matching TRBD1 (5 bases). The germline V and J ends were trimmed by 1 base and 3 bases, with 8 bases remaining between them. Germline V gives CDR1 SGHNT, CDR2 YENEEA. The CDR3 has 14 amino acids. CDR3 amino acids: CASSLGQGTDTQYF. The CDR3 region has the DNA TGTGCCAGCAGCTTAGGTCAGGGAACAGATACGCAGTATTTT.

The CDR3 sequence is CASRGTGLYGYTF. CDR3 nucleotides: TGTGCCAGCAGAGGGACAGGTCTGTATGGCTACACCTTC. The V gene is TRBV2, the J gene TRBJ1-2, with TRBD1 matching over 8 bases. V was pared by 6 bases and J by 5 bases, with 5 bases of the junction left unmatched. Germline V gives CDR1 SNHLY, CDR2 FYNNEI. The CDR3 loop spans 13 amino acids.

This clone was observed once. A junction end diverges from the germline sequence, so it may reflect a read error. The chain employs TRBV7-9 and TRBJ1-2; 9 bases fit TRBD1. Germline V gives CDR1 SEHNR, CDR2 FQNEAQ (reference sequence). This CDR3 has 16 residues. CDR3 sequence reads: CSSSLYRDRDAHGYTF. The CDR3 DNA sequence: TGTTCCAGCAGCTTATACCGGGACAGGGACGCTCATGGCTACACCTTC.

V usage is TRBV11-2 and J usage is TRBJ2-7; 7 nucleotides agree with TRBD1. V lost 6 bases, J lost 9 bases, and 14 bases stayed unmatched. Per germline, CDR1 SGHAT and CDR2 FQNNGV. The CDR3 is 14 amino acids. The CDR3 protein is CASSSRTGAGGQYF. The CDR3 DNA is TGTGCCAGCAGTTCCCGCACAGGGGCGGGTGGGCAGTACTTC.

The V call is TRBV5-4, the J call TRBJ2-3; 10 bases align to TRBD2. Trimming took 5 bases from V and 0 from J; bases not matched to a gene: 9. Germline V lookup: CDR1 SGHNT, CDR2 YYREEE (reference sequence). The CDR3 covers 17 residues. The chain's CDR3 is CASSFKSGGGSTDTQYF. DNA for the CDR3: TGTGCCAGCAGTTTCAAAAGCGGGGGGGGTAGCACAGATACGCAGTATTTT.

V and J are TRBV9 and TRBJ2-1; 8 bases map to TRBD2. CDR3 size: 13 residues. The V gene's germline CDR1 is SGDLS and CDR2 YYNGEE. V dropped 4 bases and J dropped 8; count of bases not matched to a gene: 5. CDR3 DNA sequence: TGTGCCAGCAGCCGCTCGGGAGGGGATGAGCAGTTCTTC. Translated: CASSRSGGDEQFF.

The rearrangement uses TRBV5-1 and TRBJ1-2; 9 bases match TRBD1. The CDR3 spans 15 residues. V was pared by 3 bases and J by 4 bases, with 7 bases of the junction left unmatched. The germline V gene has CDR1 SGHRS and CDR2 YFSETQ. The CDR3 region is CASSWDRDNLYGYTF. As DNA, the CDR3 is TGCGCCAGCAGCTGGGACAGGGATAATCTCTATGGCTACACCTTC.

This clone occurred a few times. The chain links TRBV30 to TRBJ1-6, with a weak D call TRBD1 (6 bases). This CDR3 spans 15 amino acids. Germline V gives CDR1 GTSNPN, CDR2 SVGIG (reference sequence). V lost 2 bases, J lost 9 bases, and 17 bases lay in between. CDR3 sequence: CAWSSWREGGSPLHF. CDR3 DNA: TGTGCCTGGAGTTCGTGGAGGGAGGGGGGTTCACCCCTCCACTTT.

About this clone itself: One end of the junction fails to match germline, which may point to a read error. The chain uses TRBV7-9 and TRBJ2-7; D remains ambiguous. CDR1 is SEHNR and CDR2 is FQNEAQ in the germline V gene (reference sequence). The CDR3 consists of 12 residues. The CDR3 coding sequence is TGTTCCAGCAGCTTAAATCCATACGAGCAGTACTTC. Amino acids: CSSSLNPYEQYF.

This rearrangement joins TRBV9 to TRBJ1-6, with unresolved D. This CDR3 comprises 14 residues. V gave up 1 base and J gave up 7 bases, with 9 bases separating them. Germline V CDR1 and CDR2: SGDLS, YYNGEE. The CDR3 region is CASSVRTMNSPLHF. CDR3 coding DNA: TGTGCCAGCAGCGTAAGGACTATGAATTCACCCCTCCACTTT.

As concerns this clone: Its ends do not fully match the called genes, so a read error is possible. The chain combines TRBV7-9 with TRBJ2-1, with 11 bases fitting TRBD2. The CDR3 is 15 amino acids. The germline V gene has CDR1 SEHNR and CDR2 FQNEAQ (reference sequence). CDR3 protein: CSSSLAASGGPEQFF. CDR3 nucleotide sequence: TGTTCCAGCAGCTTAGCAGCTAGCGGGGGGCCTGAGCAGTTCTTC.

V and J are TRBV7-2 and TRBJ2-3; 12 nucleotides match TRBD2. CDR1 and CDR2 from the germline V gene are SGHTA and FQGNSA. Losses at the gene ends were 5 bases for V and 8 bases for J; bases not matched to a gene: 20. This CDR3 has 19 amino acids. As DNA, the CDR3 is TGTGCCAGCAGCCCCAGGGGGGTGTCTAGCGGGGGGGGTAAGTCTACGCAGTATTTT. This sequence encodes CASSPRGVSSGGGKSTQYF.

Concerning this clone itself: The junction departs from germline at one end; a sequencing error may be responsible. The chain recombines TRBV10-3 with TRBJ2-7; TRBD1 is a possible D gene (6 bases). This CDR3 is built from 16 residues. Germline V lookup: CDR1 ENHRY, CDR2 SYGVKD. Here the CDR3 reads CAISTDRDNLSSEQYF. CDR3 nucleotide sequence: TGTGCCATCAGCACCGACCGGGACAACCTATCCTCCGAGCAGTACTTC.